The 26 T cell receptor beta chains given below trace back to one sample, sequenced in a study of cytomegalovirus exposure and HLA in healthy donors. PCR used 60 Vbeta primers and 13 Jbeta primers. This table comes from immunoSEQ multiplex PCR, and its TCRdb copy is limited to in-frame clones, with some not included. The table has some 110,000 clones, about four fifths seen once; the top ten hold about 1.5%. Input material: PBMCs. The receptors were gathered from a man in his forties or fifties in good health and CMV-seronegative.

J is TRBJ2-5 and V is TRBV5-1, with 8 bases matching TRBD2. J lost 4 bases, V lost 7 bases, and 6 bases had no gene match. The CDR3 spans 13 residues. Germline lookup yields CDR1 SGHRS and CDR2 YFSETQ. CDR3 amino acids: CASRPSGGETQYF. The CDR3 DNA reads as TGCGCCAGCCGCCCGAGCGGGGGAGAGACCCAGTACTTC.

In its sample, this clone was seen a few times. This chain uses TRBV6-5 with TRBJ1-5; unclear D gene. This CDR3 is built from 12 residues. The germline gives CDR1 MNHEY, CDR2 SVGAGI. Trimming cost V 10 bases and J 4 bases, with 11 bases left between them. CDR3 coding DNA: TGTGCCACCCAGTTCGGGAATCAGCCCCAGCATTTT. It yields the protein CATQFGNQPQHF.

This chain connects TRBV2 to TRBJ2-7; TRBD2 matches 10 bases. CDR1 is SNHLY, CDR2 FYNNEI, per germline. J was trimmed by 8 bases and V by 6 bases; bases with no gene match: 10. The CDR3 runs to 14 residues. CDR3 loop: CASRERGGAWKQYV. The CDR3 nucleotides read TGTGCCAGCAGGGAGCGGGGGGGGGCCTGGAAGCAGTACGTC.

The CDR3 sequence is CASSFGQAEDTQYF. The CDR3, as DNA: TGTGCCAGCAGCTTTGGACAGGCCGAAGATACGCAGTATTTT. The chain joins TRBV7-8 to TRBJ2-3; 7 bases fit TRBD1. The CDR3 loop spans 14 amino acids. Germline trimming cut 3 bases from V and 5 bases from J; bases unmatched to any gene: 5. CDR1 and CDR2 (germline): SGHVS, FQNEAQ.

The rearrangement uses TRBV5-5 and TRBJ2-6; TRBD2 matches 7 bases. With 3 bases clipped from V and 2 bases from J, the junction kept 2 bases outside the gene matches. CDR3 length: 15 amino acids. Looked up from germline, CDR1 is SGHKS and CDR2 is YYEKEE (reference sequence). This chain's CDR3 is CASSWGGAGANVLTF. Here the CDR3 DNA reads TGTGCCAGCAGCTGGGGGGGAGCTGGGGCCAACGTCCTGACTTTC.

This clone was seen just once. The chain recombines TRBV9 with TRBJ2-5; 7 nucleotides line up with TRBD1. The CDR3 has 13 residues. CDR1 is SGDLS and CDR2 is YYNGEE in the germline V gene. The junction had 0 bases not matched to a gene; V was cut back by 2 bases and J by 2 bases. In DNA, the CDR3 is TGTGCCAGCAGCGTGGGACAGCAAGAGACCCAGTACTTC. It codes for CASSVGQQETQYF.

In this sample, this clone turned up a few times. The chain combines TRBV9 with TRBJ2-3; 7 bases fit TRBD1. With 1 base clipped from V and 0 bases from J, the junction kept 11 bases outside the gene matches. The germline CDR1 and CDR2 sequences are SGDLS and YYNGEE. The CDR3 consists of 18 residues. Here the CDR3 reads CASSVPQGDTISTDTQYF. CDR3 nucleotides: TGTGCCAGCAGCGTACCCCAGGGGGACACAATAAGCACAGATACGCAGTATTTT. Variable domain in full (rest from reference TRBV9 and TRBJ2-3): DSGVTQTPKHLITATGQRVTLRCSPRSGDLSVYWYQQSLDQGLQFLIQYYNGEERAKGNILERFSAQQFPDLHSELNLSSLELGDSALYFCASSVPQGDTISTDTQYFGPGTRLTVL.

V and J are TRBV5-4 and TRBJ2-7, with 7 bases identical to TRBD1. V lost 4 bases to trimming and J lost 2 bases; unmatched junction nucleotides: 6. Per germline, CDR1 SGHNT and CDR2 YYREEE (reference sequence). CDR3 length: 14 amino acids. The CDR3 DNA follows: TGTGCCAGCAGCATCGGGACAGTTCCCTACGAGCAGTACTTC. Its protein product is CASSIGTVPYEQYF.

This clone was seen a single time. This chain connects TRBV7-8 to TRBJ1-6, with D maybe TRBD1 (5 bases). V was clipped by 5 bases and J by 7 bases, with 12 bases between them. Germline CDR1 and CDR2: SGHVS and FQNEAQ. CDR3 size: 14 residues. This CDR3 is CASSPRGSNSPLHF. In DNA, the CDR3 is TGTGCCAGCAGCCCTAGGGGCAGCAATTCACCCCTCCACTTT.

V and J are TRBV7-9 and TRBJ1-3; D is ambiguous. There are 10 residues in the CDR3. Trimming pared 8 bases from V and 8 bases from J, leaving 7 bases between. CDR1 SEHNR and CDR2 FQNEAQ come from the germline V gene (reference sequence). CDR3 protein: CASWGDTIYF. The DNA for the CDR3 is TGTGCCAGCTGGGGAGACACCATATATTTT.

J is TRBJ1-5 and V is TRBV5-1, with TRBD1 matching 8 bases. The junction had 4 bases not matched to a gene; V was cut back by 0 bases and J by 5 bases. Germline values: CDR1 SGHRS, CDR2 YFSETQ. The CDR3 extends over 15 amino acids. In DNA form, the CDR3 reads TGCGCCAGCAGCTTGGGAGCAGGGGGCGATCAGCCCCAGCATTTT. This sequence encodes CASSLGAGGDQPQHF.

The chain couples TRBV2 to TRBJ1-5, with 12 bases that match TRBD1. The CDR3 loop spans 15 amino acids. Germline CDR1 is SNHLY and CDR2 is FYNNEI. J lost 5 bases, V lost 3 bases, and 2 bases had no gene match. The CDR3 bases are TGTGCCAGCAGTGAGGGACAGGGGGCCTATCAGCCCCAGCATTTT. This encodes CASSEGQGAYQPQHF.

The genes are TRBV7-2 and TRBJ2-3; D possibly corresponds to TRBD2 (7 bases). This CDR3 is built from 15 residues. The germline V and J ends were trimmed by 6 bases and 0 bases, with 13 bases remaining between them. Germline V gives CDR1 SGHTA, CDR2 FQGNSA. The CDR3 sequence is CASRRGGASTDTQYF. Written as DNA, the CDR3 is TGTGCCAGCAGACGAGGGGGGGCTAGCACAGATACGCAGTATTTT.

The chain couples TRBV5-1 to TRBJ1-5, with D possibly matching TRBD1 (5 bases). From germline, CDR1 is SGHRS and CDR2 YFSETQ. The germline V and J ends were trimmed by 2 bases and 6 bases, with 12 bases remaining between them. The CDR3 loop spans 14 amino acids. CDR3 region: CASSFGTSGQPQHF. CDR3 DNA: TGCGCCAGCAGCTTCGGGACTTCCGGTCAGCCCCAGCATTTT.

As regards this clone: Mismatch with germline at one junction end may stem from a read error. The V call is TRBV7-7, the J call TRBJ2-5; 7 positions match TRBD2. This CDR3 is built from 16 residues. Looked up from germline, CDR1 is SSHAT and CDR2 is FNYEAQ (reference sequence). The CDR3 sequence: CASSLDGQGGRETQYF. CDR3 in DNA: TGTGCTAGCAGCTTAGACGGCCAGGGAGGGAGAGAGACCCAGTACTTC.

The CDR3 sequence is CASSTPGTGDTEAFF. The CDR3 DNA reads as TGTGCCAGCAGCACCCCCGGGACAGGGGATACTGAAGCTTTCTTT. The gene calls are TRBV14 and TRBJ1-1, with 10 bases lining up with TRBD1. CDR3 length equals 15 residues. The V segment lost 5 bases and the J segment 5 bases; nucleotides outside the gene matches: 8. The germline V gene encodes CDR1 SGHDN and CDR2 FVKESK.

The rearrangement links TRBV5-6 to TRBJ2-1; perhaps TRBD1 as D (5 bases). CDR3 length equals 15 residues. Trimming took 0 bases from V and 1 from J, leaving 8 bases between them. Germline assignment: CDR1 SGHDT and CDR2 YYEEEE. In DNA form, the CDR3 reads TGTGCCAGCAGCTTGGTCAGGGCGTCCTACAATGAGCAGTTCTTC. Encoded protein: CASSLVRASYNEQFF.

The chain uses TRBV6-6 and TRBJ1-5, with D possibly matching TRBD1 (6 bases). Trimming cost V 2 bases and J 5 bases, with 10 bases left between them. The CDR3 sequence is 14 residues long. CDR1 and CDR2 (germline): MNHNY, SVGAGI (reference sequence). CDR3 DNA: TGTGCCAGCAGTTACCACAGGGACCATCAGCCCCAGCATTTT. Its translation: CASSYHRDHQPQHF.

This clone was counted between two and nine times. The V call is TRBV5-4, the J call TRBJ1-2; the D is unclear. Between the trimmed V and J ends, which lost 1 base and 3 bases, there was a span of 7 bases. CDR1 SGHNT and CDR2 YYREEE come from the germline V gene (reference sequence). The CDR3 loop spans 13 amino acids. CDR3 in amino acids: CASSLTQYYGYTF. The DNA for the CDR3 is TGTGCCAGCAGCTTGACACAGTACTATGGCTACACCTTC. The complete variable domain, with remaining parts taken from reference TRBV5-4 and TRBJ1-2, reads ETGVTQSPTHLIKTRGQQVTLRCSSQSGHNTVSWYQQALGQGPQFIFQYYREEENGRGNFPPRFSGLQFPNYSSELNVNALELDDSALYLCASSLTQYYGYTFGSGTRLTVV.

The V and J genes are TRBV6-4 and TRBJ1-5; possible D gene TRBD1, 5 bases. The V end was cut by 0 bases, the J end by 7 bases, with 10 bases between. CDR3 size: 14 residues. CDR1 is MRHNA and CDR2 is SNTAGT in the germline V gene. The CDR3 loop is CASSDSREGQPQHF. CDR3 bases: TGTGCCAGCAGTGACTCGAGGGAGGGGCAGCCCCAGCATTTT.

The V call is TRBV5-4, the J call TRBJ2-5; 9 bases are a match to TRBD2. Per germline, CDR1 SGHNT and CDR2 YYREEE (reference sequence). V shed 0 bases and J 4 bases; nucleotides not matched to a gene: 4. The CDR3 totals 15 residues. The CDR3: CASSLERGAPETQYF. The CDR3, as DNA: TGTGCCAGCAGCTTGGAGCGGGGGGCCCCAGAGACCCAGTACTTC.

The chain combines TRBV13 with TRBJ2-2; 11 positions match TRBD2. CDR1 and CDR2 from the germline V gene are PRHDT and FYEKMQ (reference sequence). Trimming took 6 bases from V and 4 from J; bases not matched to a gene: 4. This CDR3 has 15 residues. CDR3 sequence: CASSHSGGVTGELFF. DNA for the CDR3: TGTGCCAGCAGTCATAGCGGGGGGGTCACCGGGGAGCTGTTTTTT.

This clone has just one count. This chain joins TRBV30 and TRBJ2-5; TRBD1 aligns across 7 bases. Germline CDR1 reads GTSNPN; CDR2 reads SVGIG (reference sequence). The CDR3 extends over 13 amino acids. V was pared by 1 base and J by 5 bases, with 4 bases of the junction left unmatched. This CDR3 reads CAWSAGTVETQYF. The CDR3 nucleotides are TGTGCCTGGAGTGCCGGGACAGTGGAGACCCAGTACTTC. Variable domain in full (rest from reference TRBV30 and TRBJ2-5): SQTIHQWPATLVQPVGSPLSLECTVEGTSNPNLYWYRQAAGRGLQLLFYSVGIGQISSEVPQNLSASRPQDRQFILSSKKLLLSDSGFYLCAWSAGTVETQYFGPGTRLLVL.

The chain recombines TRBV5-4 with TRBJ1-3, with D possibly being TRBD1 (5 bases). V dropped 0 bases and J dropped 0 bases, with 10 bases sitting between them. The length of the CDR3 is 16 residues. Looked up from germline, CDR1 is SGHNT and CDR2 is YYREEE (reference sequence). Written as DNA, the CDR3 is TGTGCCAGCAGCTTGGGGGGGAGGAACTCTGGAAACACCATATATTTT. It specifies CASSLGGRNSGNTIYF.

V is TRBV7-9 and J is TRBJ1-2; no firm D call. This CDR3 is 13 amino acids long. Trimming took 2 bases from V and 4 from J, leaving 8 bases between them. Germline V gene lookup returns CDR1 SEHNR and CDR2 FQNEAQ (reference sequence). The chain's CDR3 is CASSLTQFYGYTF. The CDR3, as DNA: TGTGCCAGCAGCTTAACACAGTTCTATGGCTACACCTTC.

The chain is built from TRBV9 and TRBJ2-1, with TRBD2 matching 7 bases. J lost 1 base, V lost 0 bases, and 4 bases had no gene match. The CDR3 runs 16 residues. Germline CDR1 is SGDLS and CDR2 is YYNGEE. Here the CDR3 DNA reads TGTGCCAGCAGCGTAGAGGGGCGGGGGTCCTACAATGAGCAGTTCTTC. Its protein is CASSVEGRGSYNEQFF.